The 23 T cell receptor beta chains below all came from one sample that was sequenced in a study of CD8+ T cells in alopecia areata (dated by TCRdb to 2016 to 2019). The intended sense of this specimen's time point label: baseline before oral tofacitinib. Receptor libraries were prepared by the immunoSEQ multiplex PCR assay. For TCR sequencing, RNA was extracted from every sample and reverse transcribed into cDNA to serve as template. TCRdb mirrors the immuneACCESS table, restricted to in-frame sequences. Some clones are absent from its copies; in checked studies, under half trace to an unresolved V gene, and the reason for the others is unknown. Recorded for this sample are 150,000 to 200,000 clones; around 71% of them occurred a single time. The biggest ten clones account for 11% of the sample. Sample: CD8+ T cells sorted from blood, taken at week 0. These receptors came from a human donor with alopecia areata.

The CDR3 is CASSPGGQGYGYTF. CDR3 coding DNA: TGTGCCAGCAGCCCGGGGGGACAGGGCTATGGCTACACCTTC. This chain uses TRBV7-8 with TRBJ1-2; the match to TRBD1 covers 9 bases. The CDR3 totals 14 residues. Germline lookup yields CDR1 SGHVS and CDR2 FQNEAQ. V gave up 5 bases and J gave up 4 bases; unmatched junction bases: 5.

The V call is TRBV4-2, the J call TRBJ2-6, with D possibly TRBD2 on 7 matching bases. This CDR3 is 19 amino acids long. The V end lost 4 bases, the J end lost 0 bases, and 19 bases lay between the germline ends. Per the germline V gene, CDR1 is LGHNA and CDR2 is YNFKEQ. The CDR3 is CASSPDIQGGVSGANVLTF. CDR3 nucleotide sequence: TGTGCCAGCAGCCCCGATATACAGGGAGGGGTCTCTGGGGCCAACGTCCTGACTTTC.

This clone showed up just a few times. The same CDR3 arises from other DNA sequences in this sample as well. V and J are TRBV4-1 and TRBJ2-1, with 14 bases that match TRBD2. With 4 bases clipped from V and 7 bases from J, the junction kept 3 bases outside the gene matches. The germline V gene encodes CDR1 MGHRA and CDR2 YSYEKL. The CDR3 extends over 15 amino acids. DNA for the CDR3: TGCGCCAGCAGCCCCGGACTAGCGGGGGGTAATGAGCAGTTCTTC. This sequence encodes CASSPGLAGGNEQFF.

The chain couples TRBV7-9 to TRBJ1-4; unclear D gene. Germline CDR1 reads SEHNR; CDR2 reads FQNEAQ (reference sequence). V was pared by 9 bases and J by 7 bases, with 9 bases between. This CDR3 has 11 amino acids. The CDR3 loop reads CASKGSEKLFF. The CDR3 DNA is TGTGCCAGTAAGGGAAGTGAAAAACTGTTTTTT.

J is TRBJ1-1 and V is TRBV29-1; D is undetermined. Germline V gene sequence: CDR1 SQVTM, CDR2 ANQGSEA. The CDR3 extends over 10 amino acids. V was pared by 6 bases and J by 5 bases, with 7 bases between. This chain's CDR3 is CSVEETEAFF. The CDR3 nucleotides are TGCAGCGTCGAGGAAACTGAAGCTTTCTTT.

The rearrangement links TRBV14 to TRBJ2-1; 9 nucleotides align to TRBD1. After removal of 7 bases from V and 8 bases from J, the junction contained 15 bases not matched to a gene. The CDR3 contains 16 residues. The germline V gene has CDR1 SGHDN and CDR2 FVKESK. The CDR3 loop reads CASTQWGTGYFDEQFF. As DNA, the CDR3 is TGTGCCAGCACTCAGTGGGGGACAGGGTATTTTGATGAGCAGTTCTTC.

The chain employs TRBV5-1 and TRBJ2-3, with TRBD1 identical over 10 bases. CDR1 SGHRS and CDR2 YFSETQ come from the germline V gene. The CDR3 is made up of 19 amino acids. V lost 1 base, J lost 3 bases, and 14 bases stayed unmatched. The chain's CDR3 is CASSLHRQGARGKTDTQYF. The CDR3 bases are TGCGCCAGCAGCTTGCACCGACAGGGGGCGAGGGGGAAGACAGATACGCAGTATTTT. The entire variable domain, with the rest obtained from reference TRBV5-1 and TRBJ2-3, is as follows: KAGVTQTPRYLIKTRGQQVTLSCSPISGHRSVSWYQQTPGQGLQFLFEYFSETQRNKGNFPGRFSGRQFSNSRSEMNVSTLELGDSALYLCASSLHRQGARGKTDTQYFGPGTRLTVL.

This clone was seen more than once but under ten times. Other DNA sequences in the sample encode the same CDR3. CDR3 residues: CASSFGGSSYEQYF. CDR3 nucleotides: TGTGCCAGCAGCTTCGGGGGCAGCTCCTACGAGCAGTACTTC. The V call is TRBV5-6, the J call TRBJ2-7; D may be TRBD1 or TRBD2 (6 bases each). V dropped 2 bases and J dropped 0 bases, with 9 bases sitting between them. CDR3 length: 14 amino acids. In germline, CDR1 is SGHDT, CDR2 YYEEEE. Full variable domain (missing parts from reference TRBV5-6 and TRBJ2-7): DAGVTQSPTHLIKTRGQQVTLRCSPKSGHDTVSWYQQALGQGPQFIFQYYEEEERQRGNFPDRFSGHQFPNYSSELNVNALLLGDSALYLCASSFGGSSYEQYFGPGTRLTVT.

The chain joins TRBV9 to TRBJ1-2; the match to TRBD1 covers 7 bases. Germline V CDR1 and CDR2: SGDLS, YYNGEE. The CDR3 has 16 residues. With V trimmed by 3 bases and J by 6 bases, 14 bases remained unmatched. CDR3 sequence reads: CASSDYTRDSPDGYTF. CDR3 coding DNA: TGTGCCAGCAGCGATTATACCCGGGACAGCCCGGATGGCTACACCTTC. Looking up the rest from reference TRBV9 and TRBJ1-2 gives the full variable domain: DSGVTQTPKHLITATGQRVTLRCSPRSGDLSVYWYQQSLDQGLQFLIQYYNGEERAKGNILERFSAQQFPDLHSELNLSSLELGDSALYFCASSDYTRDSPDGYTFGSGTRLTVV.

The genes are TRBV4-1 and TRBJ2-7; TRBD2 matches 8 bases. Germline CDR1 reads MGHRA; CDR2 reads YSYEKL. The junction had 10 bases not matched to a gene; V was cut back by 5 bases and J by 4 bases. The CDR3 sequence is 15 residues long. The DNA for the CDR3 is TGCGCCAGCAGCTACGGGGGGGGCGTGCTTTACGAGCAGTACTTC. Encoded protein: CASSYGGGVLYEQYF.

Comments on this clone: A junction end diverges from the germline sequence, so it may reflect a read error. The V and J genes are TRBV2 and TRBJ2-7, with TRBD1 matching 9 bases. The germline gives CDR1 SNHLY, CDR2 FYNNEI. CDR3 length equals 13 residues. CDR3 coding DNA: TGTGCCAGCAGTGAACGACTACGGGACAGGGCCCCGTTC. Translating gives CASSERLRDRAPF.

The chain combines TRBV5-6 with TRBJ2-3; 8 bases are shared with TRBD1. V lost 4 bases, J lost 5 bases, and 9 bases stayed unmatched. The CDR3 is 15 residues long. The germline CDR1 and CDR2 sequences are SGHDT and YYEEEE. DNA for the CDR3: TGTGCCAGCAGCCCGGACAGGGTTCGCGGAGATACGCAGTATTTT. Protein: CASSPDRVRGDTQYF.

This sequence joins TRBV25-1 and TRBJ2-7; 12 bases match TRBD2. V lost 7 bases, J lost 3 bases, and 4 bases stayed unmatched. The CDR3 length is 14 residues. Germline-derived CDR1 and CDR2 are MGHDK and SYGVNS. Here the CDR3 DNA reads TGTGCCAGCACTAGCGGGGGGGAAGTCTACGAGCAGTACTTC. Translated: CASTSGGEVYEQYF.

This chain connects TRBV2 to TRBJ2-7; D gene ambiguous. Germline V gene data show CDR1 as SNHLY and CDR2 as FYNNEI. Trimming stripped 8 bases from V and 0 bases from J, with 23 bases between. The CDR3 has 17 residues. The CDR3 nucleotides read TGTGCCAGCGCGATTCCTAGAACCCAGATGCCCTCCTACGAGCAGTACTTC. This gives the protein CASAIPRTQMPSYEQYF.

The V and J genes are TRBV6-6 and TRBJ1-5; D gene unclear. CDR1 and CDR2 from the germline V gene are MNHNY and SVGAGI (reference sequence). The CDR3 totals 13 residues. V was pared by 2 bases and J by 6 bases, with 8 bases between. The DNA of the CDR3 is TGTGCCAGCAGTTACGGGTTTGTTCAGCCCCAGCATTTT. The encoded protein is CASSYGFVQPQHF.

The V gene is TRBV11-2, the J gene TRBJ2-4; D unresolved. V was clipped by 3 bases and J by 7 bases, with 7 bases between them. The CDR3 is made up of 12 amino acids. CDR1 and CDR2 from the germline V gene are SGHAT and FQNNGV. This chain's CDR3 is CASSFGLNIQYF. CDR3 in DNA: TGTGCCAGCAGCTTTGGGTTGAACATTCAGTACTTC. Looking up the rest from reference TRBV11-2 and TRBJ2-4 gives the full variable domain: EAGVAQSPRYKIIEKRQSVAFWCNPISGHATLYWYQQILGQGPKLLIQFQNNGVVDDSQLPKDRFSAERLKGVDSTLKIQPAKLEDSAVYLCASSFGLNIQYFGAGTRLSVL.

This chain uses TRBV7-6 with TRBJ1-4; possibly TRBD1 for D (6 bases). The germline CDR1 and CDR2 sequences are SGHVS and FNYEAQ. The CDR3 totals 16 residues. Trimming removed 0 bases at V and 5 bases at J, with 13 bases between. For the CDR3, the DNA is TGTGCCAGCAGCTTAGCCTCAGGACAGACAAATGAAAAACTGTTTTTT. Protein sequence: CASSLASGQTNEKLFF.

The table lists this clone with a count of one. The rearrangement links TRBV29-1 to TRBJ2-3, with D perhaps given as TRBD1 or TRBD2 (6 bases each). Looked up from germline, CDR1 is SQVTM and CDR2 is ANQGSEA. The CDR3 totals 15 residues. Trimming removed 3 bases from V and 4 bases from J, with 17 bases in between. CDR3 sequence: CSVDGIRGAPDTQYF. CDR3 DNA: TGCAGCGTTGATGGTATTAGGGGGGCCCCAGATACGCAGTATTTT.

The chain links TRBV4-1 to TRBJ2-5; no clear D gene. Per germline, CDR1 MGHRA and CDR2 YSYEKL. The ends were cut back, 1 base at V and 1 base at J, with 4 bases in the middle. The CDR3 extends over 13 amino acids. This CDR3 reads CASSQAIQETQYF. CDR3 in DNA: TGCGCCAGCAGCCAAGCTATCCAAGAGACCCAGTACTTC.

This chain connects TRBV7-2 to TRBJ2-3, with TRBD2 matching over 10 bases. This CDR3 is 15 amino acids long. V gave up 4 bases and J gave up 8 bases; unmatched junction bases: 9. Looked up from germline, CDR1 is SGHTA and CDR2 is FQGNSA. The CDR3: CASSWPAGGRPTQYF. CDR3 DNA sequence: TGTGCCAGCAGCTGGCCAGCGGGGGGGCGTCCTACGCAGTATTTT.

This clone was seen only a few times. This chain links TRBV27 with TRBJ2-5, with TRBD1 identical over 10 bases. V dropped 5 bases and J dropped 0; count of bases not matched to a gene: 3. The germline V gene encodes CDR1 MNHEY and CDR2 SMNVEV (reference sequence). CDR3 length: 15 residues. The CDR3 coding sequence is TGTGCCAGCAGTGACAGGGGGCTGTACCAAGAGACCCAGTACTTC. It specifies CASSDRGLYQETQYF.

The genes are TRBV7-9 and TRBJ1-4; possible D gene TRBD1, 5 bases. Germline CDR1 and CDR2: SEHNR and FQNEAQ (reference sequence). The length of the CDR3 is 17 residues. With 10 bases removed from V and 4 bases from J, the gap between germline ends came to 25 bases. The DNA of the CDR3 is TGTGCCATTCCAGTAACCACCGGGACCGCCCTTAATGAAAAACTGTTTTTT. Encoded protein: CAIPVTTGTALNEKLFF.

This clone came up once. The genes are TRBV5-6 and TRBJ1-1; 10 bases align to TRBD1. The CDR3 contains 16 residues. CDR1 SGHDT and CDR2 YYEEEE come from the germline V gene. Trimming cost V 4 bases and J 4 bases; bases outside gene matches: 10. This chain's CDR3 is CASSVQVGTGVTEAFF. For the CDR3, the DNA is TGTGCCAGCAGCGTACAGGTCGGGACAGGGGTCACTGAAGCTTTCTTT.